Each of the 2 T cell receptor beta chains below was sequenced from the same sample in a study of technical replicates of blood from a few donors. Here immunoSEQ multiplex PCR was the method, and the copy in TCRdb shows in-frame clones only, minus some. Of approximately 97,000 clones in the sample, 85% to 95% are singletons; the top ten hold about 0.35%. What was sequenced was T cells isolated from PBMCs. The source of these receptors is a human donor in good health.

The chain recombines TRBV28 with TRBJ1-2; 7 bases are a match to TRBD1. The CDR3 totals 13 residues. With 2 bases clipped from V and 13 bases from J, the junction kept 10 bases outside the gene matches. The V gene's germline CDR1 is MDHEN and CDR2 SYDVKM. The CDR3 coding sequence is TGTGCCAGCAGTTTAGGCAGGGGGTCTGACGGCACCTTC. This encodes CASSLGRGSDGTF.

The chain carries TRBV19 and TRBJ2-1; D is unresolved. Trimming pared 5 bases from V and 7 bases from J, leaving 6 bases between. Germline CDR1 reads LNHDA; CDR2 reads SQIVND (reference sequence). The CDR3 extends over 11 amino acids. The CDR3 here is CASSVTNEQFF. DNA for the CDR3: TGTGCCAGTAGTGTCACAAATGAGCAGTTCTTC.